The clone carrying this T cell receptor (beta chain) was detected only a few times. Its antigen remains unknown. In germline, CDR1 is SEHNR, CDR2 FQNEAQ (reference sequence). This CDR3 is built from 15 residues. V was pared by 1 base and J by 1 base, with 10 bases between. From the 5' RACE reads, TCRdb called clonotypes with MiXCR, one entry per CDR3 protein. The data show fewer than 450,000 distinct CDR3 sequences, with 15% to 20% seen just once and just over 1% held by the top ten. These data are taken from a study of CD8 T cells in ankylosing spondylitis. General study findings and limits: Seemingly characteristic of ankylosing spondylitis blood was a TCR beta motif consisting of about 8 highly homologous variants.

What was sequenced was blood, either unsorted or a sorted T cell fraction (not recorded which). The chain recombines TRBV7-9 with TRBJ2-5; D call uncertain. The clonotype originates from a male donor with ankylosing spondylitis. CDR3 nucleotides: TGTGCCAGCAGCTTAGTTGTCCAGGCCCAAGAGACCCAGTACTTC. Translated, it gives CASSLVVQAQETQYF.